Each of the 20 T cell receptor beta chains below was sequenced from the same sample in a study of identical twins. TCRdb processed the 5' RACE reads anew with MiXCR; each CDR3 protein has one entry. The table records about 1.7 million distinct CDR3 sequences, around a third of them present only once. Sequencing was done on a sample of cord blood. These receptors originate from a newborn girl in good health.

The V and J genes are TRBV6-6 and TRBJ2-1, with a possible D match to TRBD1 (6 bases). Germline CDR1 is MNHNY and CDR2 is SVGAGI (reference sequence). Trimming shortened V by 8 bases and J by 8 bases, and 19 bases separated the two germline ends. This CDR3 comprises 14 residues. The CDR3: CASGSSSRGHEQFF. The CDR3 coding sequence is TGTGCCAGCGGTTCCTCGTCCAGGGGCCATGAGCAGTTCTTC.

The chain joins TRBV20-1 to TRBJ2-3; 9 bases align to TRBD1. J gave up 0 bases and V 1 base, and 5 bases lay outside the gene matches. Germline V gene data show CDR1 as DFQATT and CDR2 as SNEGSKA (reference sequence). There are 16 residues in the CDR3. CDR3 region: CSARGTGAPSTDTQYF. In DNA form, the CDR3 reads TGCAGTGCTAGAGGGACAGGGGCCCCTAGCACAGATACGCAGTATTTT.

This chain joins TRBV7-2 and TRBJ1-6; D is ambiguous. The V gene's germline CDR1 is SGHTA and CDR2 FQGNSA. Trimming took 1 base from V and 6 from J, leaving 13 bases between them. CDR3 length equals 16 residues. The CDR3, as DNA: TGTGCCAGCAGCTTAGACGGCGTGGGCCTTAATTCACCCCTCCACTTT. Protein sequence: CASSLDGVGLNSPLHF.

The DNA for the CDR3 is TGTGCCAGCAGCGGGATCTCAACTAATGAAAAACTGTTTTTT. Its translation is CASSGISTNEKLFF. This chain uses TRBV5-6 with TRBJ1-4; D remains unclear. Germline-derived CDR1 and CDR2 are SGHDT and YYEEEE. This CDR3 has 14 residues. The V end lost 4 bases, the J end lost 0 bases, and 7 bases lay between the germline ends.

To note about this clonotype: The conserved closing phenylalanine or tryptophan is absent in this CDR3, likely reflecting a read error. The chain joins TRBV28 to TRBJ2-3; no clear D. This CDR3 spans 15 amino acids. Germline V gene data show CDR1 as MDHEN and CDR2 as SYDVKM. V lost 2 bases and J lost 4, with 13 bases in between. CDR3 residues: CASSLPGVVADTQYV. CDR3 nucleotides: TGTGCCAGCAGTTTACCAGGCGTTGTCGCAGATACGCAGTATGTT.

Written as DNA, the CDR3 is TGCAGTGCTATTTCGACAGCTACTCCTCCGGTAGCCAAAAACATTCAGTACTTC. It is translated as CSAISTATPPVAKNIQYF. This chain links TRBV20-1 with TRBJ2-4, with D maybe TRBD1 (5 bases). V was shortened by 4 bases and J by 0 bases, with 22 bases between the two germline ends. Germline CDR1 reads DFQATT; CDR2 reads SNEGSKA (reference sequence). This CDR3 spans 18 amino acids.

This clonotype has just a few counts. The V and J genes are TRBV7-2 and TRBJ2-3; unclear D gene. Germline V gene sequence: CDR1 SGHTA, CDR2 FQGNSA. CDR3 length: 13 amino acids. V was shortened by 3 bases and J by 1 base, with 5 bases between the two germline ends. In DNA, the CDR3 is TGTGCCAGCAGCTTCCAGCGCACAGATACGCAGTATTTT. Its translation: CASSFQRTDTQYF.

The CDR3 region is CSAIRQAQETQYF. In nucleotides, the CDR3 is TGCAGTGCCATACGACAGGCCCAAGAGACCCAGTACTTC. The gene calls are TRBV20-1 and TRBJ2-5; D perhaps matches TRBD1 (6 bases). Trimming shortened V by 6 bases and J by 1 base, and 12 bases separated the two germline ends. CDR3 length: 13 amino acids. The germline V gene has CDR1 DFQATT and CDR2 SNEGSKA (reference sequence).

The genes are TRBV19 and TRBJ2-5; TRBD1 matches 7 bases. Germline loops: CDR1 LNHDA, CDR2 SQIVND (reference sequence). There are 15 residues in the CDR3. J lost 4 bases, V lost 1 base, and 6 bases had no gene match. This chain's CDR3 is CASSIAQGRTETQYF. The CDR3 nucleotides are TGTGCCAGTAGTATAGCACAGGGGAGAACAGAGACCCAGTACTTC.

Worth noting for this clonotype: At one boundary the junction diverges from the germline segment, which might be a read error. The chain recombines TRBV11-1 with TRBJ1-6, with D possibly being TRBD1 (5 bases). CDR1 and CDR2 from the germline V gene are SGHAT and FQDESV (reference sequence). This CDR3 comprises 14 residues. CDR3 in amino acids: CANSPSGDNSPLHF. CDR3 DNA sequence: TGTGCCAACAGCCCCTCTGGGGACAATTCACCCCTCCACTTT.

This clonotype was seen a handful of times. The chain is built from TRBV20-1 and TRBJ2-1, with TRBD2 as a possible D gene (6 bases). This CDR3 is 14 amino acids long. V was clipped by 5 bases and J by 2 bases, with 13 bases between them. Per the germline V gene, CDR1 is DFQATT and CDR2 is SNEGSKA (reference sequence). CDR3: CSAGVAVTYNEQFF. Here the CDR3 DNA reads TGCAGTGCTGGGGTAGCGGTAACCTACAATGAGCAGTTCTTC.

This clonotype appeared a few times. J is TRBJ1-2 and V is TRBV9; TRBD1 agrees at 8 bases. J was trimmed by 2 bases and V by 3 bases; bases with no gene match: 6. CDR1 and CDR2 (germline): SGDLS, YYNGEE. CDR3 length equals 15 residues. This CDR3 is CASSAIRGRNYGYTF. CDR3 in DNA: TGTGCCAGCAGCGCAATCAGGGGGCGCAACTATGGCTACACCTTC.

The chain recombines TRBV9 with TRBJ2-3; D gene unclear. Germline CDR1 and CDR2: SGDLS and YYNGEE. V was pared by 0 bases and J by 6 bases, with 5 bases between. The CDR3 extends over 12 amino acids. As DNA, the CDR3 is TGTGCCAGCAGCGTAGAGATGGATACGCAGTATTTT. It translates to CASSVEMDTQYF.

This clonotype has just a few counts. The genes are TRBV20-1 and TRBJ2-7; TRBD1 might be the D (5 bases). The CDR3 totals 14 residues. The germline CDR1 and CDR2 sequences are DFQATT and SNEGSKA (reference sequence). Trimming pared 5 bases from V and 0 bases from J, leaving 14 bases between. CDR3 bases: TGCAGTGCTGGTTACAGGTGGAGCTCCTACGAGCAGTACTTC. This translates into CSAGYRWSSYEQYF.

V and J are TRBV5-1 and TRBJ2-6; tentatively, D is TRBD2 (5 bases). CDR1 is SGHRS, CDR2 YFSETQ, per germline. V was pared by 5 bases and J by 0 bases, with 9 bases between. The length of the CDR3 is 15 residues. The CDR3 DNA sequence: TGCGCCAGCAGGAGGGATTCCTCTGGGGCCAACGTCCTGACTTTC. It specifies CASRRDSSGANVLTF.

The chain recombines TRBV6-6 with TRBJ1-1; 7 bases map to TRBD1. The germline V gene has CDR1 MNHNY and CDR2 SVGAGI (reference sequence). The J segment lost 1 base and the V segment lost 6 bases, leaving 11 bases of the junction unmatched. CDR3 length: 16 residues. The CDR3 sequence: CASSGPGQRGNTEAFF. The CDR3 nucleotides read TGTGCCAGCAGCGGACCGGGACAGAGAGGGAACACTGAAGCTTTCTTT.

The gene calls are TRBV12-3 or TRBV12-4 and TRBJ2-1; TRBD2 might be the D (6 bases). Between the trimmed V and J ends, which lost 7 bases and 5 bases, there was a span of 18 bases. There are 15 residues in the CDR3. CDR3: CASTVSGGAHNEQFF. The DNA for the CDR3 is TGTGCCAGCACTGTTTCGGGCGGGGCCCACAATGAGCAGTTCTTC.

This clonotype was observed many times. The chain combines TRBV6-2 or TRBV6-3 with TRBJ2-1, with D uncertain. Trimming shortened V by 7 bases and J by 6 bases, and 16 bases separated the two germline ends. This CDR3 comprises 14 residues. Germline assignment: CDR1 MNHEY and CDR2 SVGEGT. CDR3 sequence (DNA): TGTGCCAGCACCCGAGGAGCTCTCCTCAATGAGCAGTTCTTC. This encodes CASTRGALLNEQFF.

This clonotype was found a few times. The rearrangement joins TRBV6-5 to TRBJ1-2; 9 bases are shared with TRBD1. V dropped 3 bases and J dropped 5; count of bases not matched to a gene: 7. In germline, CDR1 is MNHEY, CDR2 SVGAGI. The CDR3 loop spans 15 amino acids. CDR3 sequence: CASSYSPGTGYGYTF. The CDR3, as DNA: TGTGCCAGCAGTTATTCTCCCGGGACAGGGTATGGCTACACCTTC.

The CDR3 nucleotides are TGTGCCAGCAGTGAGGTATCCGGAGGGCCCTACTATGGCTACACCTTC. As protein: CASSEVSGGPYYGYTF. The chain is built from TRBV6-1 and TRBJ1-2; D is undetermined. CDR1 is MNHNS, CDR2 SASEGT, per germline. The CDR3 consists of 16 residues. Trimming stripped 3 bases from V and 3 bases from J, with 17 bases between.